The 5 T cell receptor beta chains given below trace back to one sample, sequenced in a study of cytotoxic CD8 clonotypes in ibrutinib-treated CLL. Sequencing was performed with immunoSEQ multiplex PCR; in TCRdb, only in-frame clones are kept and a portion is missing. The sample contains approximately 300,000 clones, 70% to 80% of which appear only once. The sample was PBMCs, taken before ibrutinib treatment. Receptor source: a human donor with chronic lymphocytic leukemia.

The J gene is TRBJ2-7, the V gene TRBV2, with a tentative D call TRBD1 (5 bases). Between the trimmed V and J ends, which lost 6 bases and 2 bases, there was a span of 14 bases. Germline loops: CDR1 SNHLY, CDR2 FYNNEI. The CDR3 is 14 amino acids. The CDR3 protein is CASRGPGLTYEQYF. The CDR3 coding sequence is TGTGCCAGCAGGGGGCCGGGCCTTACCTACGAGCAGTACTTC. Full variable domain (remainder filled in from reference TRBV2 and TRBJ2-7): EPEVTQTPSHQVTQMGQEVILRCVPISNHLYFYWYRQILGQKVEFLVSFYNNEISEKSEIFDDQFSVERPDGSNFTLKIRSTKLEDSAMYFCASRGPGLTYEQYFGPGTRLTVT.

The chain combines TRBV14 with TRBJ1-5; D call uncertain. The V and J ends lost 0 bases and 9 bases respectively, with 9 bases between them. The CDR3 extends over 13 amino acids. In germline, CDR1 is SGHDN, CDR2 FVKESK. The CDR3 protein is CASSQDLEGPQHF. DNA for the CDR3: TGTGCCAGCAGCCAAGATCTCGAGGGGCCCCAGCATTTT.

The rearrangement joins TRBV4-3 to TRBJ2-7; 8 bases are shared with TRBD2. Per germline, CDR1 LGHNA and CDR2 YSLEER. CDR3 length: 14 residues. Trimming cost V 2 bases and J 3 bases; bases outside gene matches: 3. The CDR3: CASSQSGRGYEQYF. CDR3 DNA sequence: TGCGCCAGCAGCCAATCCGGGAGGGGCTACGAGCAGTACTTC.

This clone was detected a few times. The V call is TRBV13, the J call TRBJ1-5; weak D call: TRBD1 (5 bases). The CDR3 contains 16 residues. CDR1 is PRHDT, CDR2 FYEKMQ, per germline (reference sequence). The ends were cut back, 3 bases at V and 2 bases at J, with 14 bases in the middle. CDR3 DNA: TGTGCCAGCAGCTTTAGGCCCGCGGGGGGCAATCAGCCCCAGCATTTT. Its protein is CASSFRPAGGNQPQHF.

The rearrangement uses TRBV4-3 and TRBJ1-2; 10 positions agree with TRBD1. The CDR3 consists of 15 residues. Per germline, CDR1 LGHNA and CDR2 YSLEER. J was trimmed by 3 bases and V by 2 bases; bases with no gene match: 3. The DNA for the CDR3 is TGCGCCAGCAGCCAAACCGGGACAGGGGACTATGGCTACACCTTC. Amino acid sequence: CASSQTGTGDYGYTF.